Sequencing of this T cell receptor beta chain was carried out in a study of blood T cell repertoires in COVID-19. Study-level background: Acute-phase and convalescent COVID-19 samples originated in the United States, Italy and Spain. Sources were T cells, B-cell-depleted T cells, or PBMCs; the material itself was cDNA or gDNA.

Trimming at V came to 4 bases and at J to 5 bases, leaving 9 bases not matched to a gene. The CDR3 has 15 amino acids. Germline CDR1 and CDR2: SGDLS and YYNGEE. This clone is a singleton in its sample. TCRdb keeps only in-frame clones here, not all; method: immunoSEQ multiplex PCR. This sample has fewer than 200,000 clones, with roughly 75% found just once. Sequencing used peripheral blood. The sequence was collected from a man aged 65 to 85 with active or convalescent COVID-19. The chain employs TRBV9 and TRBJ2-3; 8 positions agree with TRBD2. The chain's CDR3 is CASSLGHGGGDTQYF. CDR3 bases: TGTGCCAGCAGCCTTGGGCACGGGGGGGGAGATACGCAGTATTTT. The entire variable domain, with the rest obtained from reference TRBV9 and TRBJ2-3, is as follows: DSGVTQTPKHLITATGQRVTLRCSPRSGDLSVYWYQQSLDQGLQFLIQYYNGEERAKGNILERFSAQQFPDLHSELNLSSLELGDSALYFCASSLGHGGGDTQYFGPGTRLTVL.